Listed below are T cell receptor beta chains from one sample, sequenced in a study of T-cell reconstitution after alpha-beta-depleted transplantation in children. Each CDR3 protein is one row after TCRdb ran MiXCR on the PCR reads. The repertoire includes 350,000 to 500,000 distinct CDR3 sequences, roughly 44% of them detected once, and 27% sits in the top ten. The material sequenced was PBMCs, taken before TCRalphabeta/CD19-depleted stem cell transplant. These receptors all come from a girl aged 2 to 9 with aplastic anemia, due to receive a stem cell transplant. Both conserved end residues are part of each CDR3. A D gene is named only where the DNA matches it firmly. Clone size is not always given. Where it is, it says once, few, many or a class for expanded clones.

clone size: .; D gene: .; V gene: TRBV20-1; CDR3 protein: CSASLRTQYF
clone size: few; D gene: TRBD2; V gene: TRBV11-2; CDR3 protein: CASSFGLAGPYEQYF
clone size: .; D gene: TRBD2; V gene: TRBV20-1; CDR3 protein: CSAHGLAGLAGPLTKNIQYF
clone size: .; D gene: .; V gene: TRBV20-1; CDR3 protein: CSAFGNTIYF
clone size: .; D gene: .; V gene: TRBV10-3; CDR3 protein: CAISDGFQDEQYF
clone size: many; D gene: .; V gene: TRBV20-1; CDR3 protein: CSARAVRYREQFF
clone size: few; D gene: TRBD1; V gene: TRBV12-3/TRBV12-4; CDR3 protein: CASSSDRGLSSNTEAFF
clone size: .; D gene: .; V gene: TRBV15; CDR3 protein: CATSTGTVNEQFF
clone size: .; D gene: TRBD2; V gene: TRBV4-3; CDR3 protein: CASSQELPGGPSTGELFF
clone size: .; D gene: .; V gene: TRBV7-2; CDR3 protein: CASTPEDEQFF
clone size: .; D gene: .; V gene: TRBV20-1; CDR3 protein: CSARVRGRGNTEAFF
clone size: .; D gene: TRBD1; V gene: TRBV27; CDR3 protein: CASSAQGRNDGYTF
clone size: .; D gene: TRBD2; V gene: TRBV12-3/TRBV12-4; CDR3 protein: CASRLAGGDRAQYF
clone size: .; D gene: .; V gene: TRBV28; CDR3 protein: CASMPNPGELFF
clone size: few; D gene: .; V gene: TRBV7-2; CDR3 protein: CASSLGGYFQETQYF
clone size: many; D gene: .; V gene: TRBV4-1; CDR3 protein: CASSPSSGSNTEAFF
clone size: .; D gene: .; V gene: TRBV5-6; CDR3 protein: CASSLPGTSIVAGELFF
clone size: few; D gene: .; V gene: TRBV5-1; CDR3 protein: CASSLGRLDTGELFF
clone size: many; D gene: .; V gene: TRBV3-1; CDR3 protein: CASSLWADTQYF
clone size: many; D gene: TRBD2; V gene: TRBV3-1; CDR3 protein: CASSPSGRFQETQYF
clone size: .; D gene: TRBD1; V gene: TRBV5-1; CDR3 protein: CASSLVIARGHNEQFF
clone size: many; D gene: .; V gene: TRBV27; CDR3 protein: CASSPFRNEQFF
clone size: .; D gene: TRBD1; V gene: TRBV7-9; CDR3 protein: CASSEGTGSSEKLFF
clone size: .; D gene: TRBD1; V gene: TRBV11-2; CDR3 protein: CASSLPLPGGAGDTQYF
clone size: .; D gene: .; V gene: TRBV3-1; CDR3 protein: CASSQDPGRATYEQYF
clone size: many; D gene: TRBD1; V gene: TRBV27; CDR3 protein: CASSFRTGRSGEQYF
clone size: few; D gene: .; V gene: TRBV5-1; CDR3 protein: CASSLNFQETQYF
clone size: .; D gene: .; V gene: TRBV29-1; CDR3 protein: CSVEVNSNQPQHF
clone size: .; D gene: .; V gene: TRBV20-1; CDR3 protein: CSARVRGKANTGELFF
clone size: .; D gene: .; V gene: TRBV6-5; CDR3 protein: CASSYPGGANVLTF
clone size: .; D gene: TRBD2; V gene: TRBV3-1; CDR3 protein: CASSPRTSGRIYNEQFF
clone size: many; D gene: TRBD1; V gene: TRBV16; CDR3 protein: CASSQSGQGREGYTF
clone size: few; D gene: TRBD2; V gene: TRBV20-1; CDR3 protein: CSANNAGGYEQYF
clone size: many; D gene: TRBD1; V gene: TRBV20-1; CDR3 protein: CSARAYGGQGYGYTF
clone size: .; D gene: TRBD1; V gene: TRBV6-5; CDR3 protein: CASSSDPQGASYEQYF
clone size: many; D gene: .; V gene: TRBV20-1; CDR3 protein: CSPGLEIF
clone size: .; D gene: .; V gene: TRBV20-1; CDR3 protein: CSEGGWEDNEQFF
clone size: .; D gene: .; V gene: TRBV29-1; CDR3 protein: CSAFHRQDYGYTF
clone size: .; D gene: .; V gene: TRBV6-6; CDR3 protein: CASSLSGTPAFF
clone size: few; D gene: .; V gene: TRBV29-1; CDR3 protein: CSVGAQGSKNIQYF
clone size: many; D gene: TRBD2; V gene: TRBV27; CDR3 protein: CASSSGLAGGTSTDTQYF
clone size: .; D gene: .; V gene: TRBV14; CDR3 protein: CASSQVPGGVHGYTF
clone size: .; D gene: .; V gene: TRBV10-2; CDR3 protein: CASSEVGGPVHEQYF
clone size: .; D gene: TRBD2; V gene: TRBV2; CDR3 protein: CASSGAGGNEQFF
clone size: .; D gene: .; V gene: TRBV9; CDR3 protein: CASSVQVDGAGELFF
clone size: .; D gene: .; V gene: TRBV29-1; CDR3 protein: CSTGFRGYNEQFF
clone size: many; D gene: .; V gene: TRBV6-5; CDR3 protein: CASSSGFEAFF
clone size: .; D gene: .; V gene: TRBV29-1; CDR3 protein: CSATVNGIGTDTQYF
clone size: .; D gene: .; V gene: TRBV11-1; CDR3 protein: CASSSSPLALPLSSTDTQYF
clone size: .; D gene: .; V gene: TRBV20-1; CDR3 protein: CSARALVKDEQYF
clone size: .; D gene: .; V gene: TRBV5-1; CDR3 protein: CASSGGLGERPADTQYF
clone size: few; D gene: .; V gene: TRBV28; CDR3 protein: CASSASVTVVNEQYF
clone size: .; D gene: .; V gene: TRBV7-9; CDR3 protein: CASSLDAQAQETQYF
clone size: .; D gene: .; V gene: TRBV15; CDR3 protein: CATSSRRSDTQYF
clone size: .; D gene: .; V gene: TRBV27; CDR3 protein: CASSFRRLRDTEAFF